The clone carrying this TCR beta chain was counted a few times. Antigen: not known. Treatment denoted: randomized to nivolumab then ipilimumab (arm A) or the reverse (arm B). This specimen belongs to a study of sequential checkpoint blockade in melanoma. Study context: Randomization was 1:1 between first-line nivolumab→ipilimumab and ipilimumab→nivolumab. After both sequences, patients received maintenance nivolumab.

From germline, CDR1 is SGHVS and CDR2 FQNEAQ. V was clipped by 5 bases and J by 7 bases, with 14 bases between them. This CDR3 region has 14 residues. Profiling relied on immunoSEQ multiplex PCR, and the TCRdb table lists in-frame clones only, not all of them. This sample carries about 18,000 clones, roughly 28% of them seen once, and the ten largest clones take 5.5% to 8%. Study-wide findings and caveats: PD-L1 staining and CD8+ counts, not mutational load, tracked tumor T-cell clonality. About 30 times likelier clinical benefit followed increased tumor T-cell fraction and clonality.

The specimen comprised tumor tissue (inferred from file names), sampled from a patient given nivolumab and ipilimumab in sequence. This TCR derives from a human donor with melanoma. The chain has TRBV7-8 and TRBJ2-2; D is unclear. The CDR3 region has the DNA TGTGCCAGCAGCGCCAAAGTACTGCACGGGGAGCTGTTTTTT. Translated, it gives CASSAKVLHGELFF.